Given below is one T cell receptor beta chain in context. These data originate in a study of blood T cell repertoires in COVID-19. Background on the study: From T cells, B-cell-depleted T cells, or PBMCs came the material, which was cDNA or gDNA.

Data came from immunoSEQ multiplex PCR; TCRdb stores just in-frame clones and leaves some out. This sample has 310,000 or so clones, with about 88% found just once. CDR3 length: 16 residues. The trim removed 1 base at V and 4 bases at J, leaving 7 bases unmatched. In germline, CDR1 is LGHDT, CDR2 YNNKEL (reference sequence). Participants came from about 24 US areas, aged roughly 18 to 95 years. The chain couples TRBV3-1 (or the pseudogene TRBV3-2) to TRBJ2-5; 9 nucleotides align to TRBD2. Input material: PBMCs or T cells enriched from blood (not recorded which). The clonotype comes from a woman between 35 and 50 years old who had recovered from COVID-19. CDR3 DNA sequence: TGTGCCAGCAGCCAAGTCCGGGCGGGGGGGCCAGAGACCCAGTACTTC. It encodes CASSQVRAGGPETQYF.